Listed below are T cell receptor beta chains from one sample, sequenced in a study of T cells after yellow fever vaccination. Each CDR3 protein gets one entry after TCRdb re-called the 5' RACE reads with MiXCR. In the table there are 300,000 to 400,000 distinct CDR3 sequences, approximately 12% of which are singletons. This sample comprised CD4+ T cells sorted from PBMCs, obtained 15 days after the yellow fever booster vaccination. Receptors were obtained from a man younger than 30 who received the YFV17D yellow fever vaccine. CDR3s include the opening cysteine and the closing phenylalanine or tryptophan. D genes are given only for firm matches. Rows give clone size only sometimes, using once, few, many, or a class for an expanded clone.

>TRBD2|TRBV11-2|few|TRBJ2-7
CASSPGLAVTYEQYF
TGTGCCAGCAGCCCGGGACTAGCGGTCACCTACGAGCAGTACTTC
>.|TRBV10-3|few|TRBJ1-5
CAISRGESQPQHF
TGTGCCATCTCCCGGGGGGAGTCCCAGCCCCAGCATTTT
>TRBD1|TRBV11-2|.|TRBJ2-1
CASSLKWDRAYNEQFF
TGTGCCAGCAGCTTAAAGTGGGACAGGGCCTACAATGAGCAGTTCTTC
>.|TRBV25-1|.|TRBJ1-1
CATGGYTEAFF
TGTGCTACAGGCGGGTACACTGAAGCTTTCTTT
>.|TRBV6-6|.|TRBJ1-6
CASTRDTPLHF
TGTGCCAGCACTAGAGATACACCCCTCCACTTT
>.|TRBV27|.|TRBJ2-5
CASSSVGTKETQYF
TGTGCCAGCAGTTCTGTGGGGACCAAAGAGACCCAGTACTTC
>TRBD2|TRBV18|many|TRBJ2-5
CASSPGLAGVETQYF
TGTGCCAGCAGCCCCGGACTAGCGGGGGTAGAGACCCAGTACTTC
>TRBD1|TRBV29-1|.|TRBJ2-3
CSVHRGSGDTQYF
TGCAGCGTGCACAGGGGTTCGGGAGATACGCAGTATTTT
>.|TRBV12-5|.|TRBJ2-2
CASALTANTGELFF
TGTGCTAGTGCTCTGACAGCGAACACCGGGGAGCTGTTTTTT
>.|TRBV3-1|.|TRBJ2-3
CASSQIPGDTQYF
TGTGCCAGCAGCCAAATACCGGGGGATACGCAGTATTTT
>.|TRBV20-1|.|TRBJ1-4
CSASDSATNEKLFF
TGCAGTGCCTCCGACAGTGCAACTAATGAAAAACTGTTTTTT
>.|TRBV7-9|few|TRBJ2-5
CASSLEKRTQYF
TGTGCCAGCAGCTTAGAAAAGCGGACCCAGTACTTC
>.|TRBV20-1|few|TRBJ2-1
CSASSAASYNEQFF
TGCAGTGCTAGTTCGGCAGCCAGCTACAATGAGCAGTTCTTC
>.|TRBV10-3|many|TRBJ1-5
CAISERGFNEPQHF
TGTGCCATCAGTGAGAGGGGATTTAATGAGCCCCAGCATTTT
>TRBD2|TRBV6-2/TRBV6-3|.|TRBJ2-1
CASSSRVAGGPNEQFF
TGTGCCAGCAGTTCCCGTGTAGCGGGGGGGCCGAATGAGCAGTTCTTC
>TRBD1|TRBV28|.|TRBJ1-6
CASSPDRESAPLHF
TGTGCCAGCAGCCCGGACAGGGAATCTGCACCCCTCCACTTT
>.|TRBV24-1|many|TRBJ2-3
CATSVPGHGDTQYF
TGTGCCACCAGTGTTCCAGGGCATGGAGATACGCAGTATTTT
>.|TRBV7-6|few|TRBJ1-1
CASSLFVNTEAFF
TGTGCCAGCAGCTTATTTGTGAACACTGAAGCTTTCTTT
>.|TRBV3-1|.|TRBJ1-4
CASSPRRTDEKLFF
TGTGCCAGCAGCCCCCGTCGGACAGATGAAAAACTGTTTTTT
>.|TRBV4-3|.|TRBJ1-6
CASSHPGNNSPLHF
TGCGCCAGCAGCCACCCGGGGAATAATTCACCCCTCCACTTT
>.|TRBV5-1|.|TRBJ2-2
CASRRGGSANTGELFF
TGCGCCAGCAGGAGGGGGGGATCCGCAAACACCGGGGAGCTGTTTTTT
>.|TRBV5-1|once|TRBJ2-1
CASSLLRGNEQFF
TGCGCCAGCAGCTTGTTAAGGGGCAATGAGCAGTTCTTC
>.|TRBV30|many|TRBJ1-2
CAWTPGDGYTF
TGTGCCTGGACCCCTGGAGACGGCTACACCTTC
>.|TRBV28|.|TRBJ1-1
CASGTGTMNTEAFF
TGTGCCAGCGGAACGGGCACTATGAACACTGAAGCTTTCTTT
>.|TRBV15|.|TRBJ2-4
CATSRDQQTLAKNIQYF
TGTGCCACCAGCAGAGATCAACAGACCTTAGCCAAAAACATTCAGTACTTC
>TRBD1|TRBV29-1|few|TRBJ2-5
CSVEMTGVETQYF
TGCAGCGTTGAAATGACAGGGGTGGAGACCCAGTACTTC
>.|TRBV5-1|.|TRBJ2-3
CASSLNSDTQYF
TGCGCCAGCAGCTTGAACTCAGATACGCAGTATTTT
>.|TRBV20-1|.|TRBJ2-2
CSASRQVLSGELFF
TGCAGTGCTAGTCGACAGGTTCTCAGCGGGGAGCTGTTTTTT
>.|TRBV20-1|few|TRBJ1-3
CSAMSRSGNTIYF
TGCAGTGCTATGTCCCGCTCTGGAAACACCATATATTTT
>TRBD1|TRBV5-1|.|TRBJ1-1
CASSLTGQGMNTEAFF
TGCGCCAGCAGCCTAACCGGACAGGGTATGAACACTGAAGCTTTCTTT
>TRBD1|TRBV30|.|TRBJ1-2
CAWKRDRPGGYTF
TGTGCCTGGAAAAGGGACAGGCCAGGTGGCTACACCTTC
>.|TRBV5-5|many|TRBJ2-3
CASSLGGFPGTDTQYF
TGTGCCAGCAGCTTGGGGGGCTTCCCTGGCACAGATACGCAGTATTTT
>.|TRBV12-5|few|TRBJ1-1
CASGLVPGQPNTEAFF
TGTGCTAGTGGTTTGGTACCTGGACAGCCGAACACTGAAGCTTTCTTT
>.|TRBV30|few|TRBJ1-6
CAWSPNRWDSPLHF
TGTGCCTGGAGTCCAAACAGGTGGGATTCACCCCTCCACTTT
>.|TRBV7-9|.|TRBJ2-3
CASSLRAGTDTQYF
TGTGCCAGCAGCTTGCGGGCCGGCACAGATACGCAGTATTTT
>TRBD2|TRBV12-3/TRBV12-4|.|TRBJ2-3
CASSPTSGGRDTQYF
TGTGCCAGCAGTCCGACTAGCGGGGGTCGAGATACGCAGTATTTT
>TRBD1|TRBV6-6|.|TRBJ2-3
CASTGQGLQVVDTQYF
TGTGCCAGCACAGGACAGGGGCTCCAAGTTGTGGATACGCAGTATTTT
>.|TRBV5-1|many|TRBJ2-5
CASSLEGGTQYF
TGCGCCAGCAGCTTGGAAGGTGGGACCCAGTACTTC
>.|TRBV18|few|TRBJ1-2
CASSPREGSYGYTF
TGTGCCAGCTCACCACGAGAGGGTAGCTATGGCTACACCTTC
>.|TRBV5-6|few|TRBJ2-4
CASSLRGFKNIQYF
TGTGCCAGCAGCTTGCGAGGATTCAAAAACATTCAGTACTTC
>TRBD1|TRBV4-3|few|TRBJ2-5
CASSPTGGQETQYF
TGCGCCAGCAGCCCTACAGGGGGCCAAGAGACCCAGTACTTC
>TRBD2|TRBV6-1|.|TRBJ2-5
CASSELAGGQETQYF
TGTGCCAGCAGTGAACTAGCGGGGGGGCAAGAGACCCAGTACTTC
>.|TRBV6-5|.|TRBJ1-1
CASLPTANTEAFF
TGTGCCAGCTTACCGACAGCGAACACTGAAGCTTTCTTT
>.|TRBV7-8|.|TRBJ1-1
CASSTQRAGGHSEAFF
TGTGCCAGCAGCACACAGAGGGCCGGGGGTCACTCTGAAGCTTTCTTT
>TRBD2|TRBV18|few|TRBJ2-4
CASSPLAREGIQYF
TGTGCCAGCTCACCCCTGGCCAGGGAGGGCATTCAGTACTTC
>TRBD1|TRBV6-1|few|TRBJ2-7
CASTGQGREQYF
TGTGCCAGCACAGGACAGGGACGGGAGCAGTACTTC
>.|TRBV7-2|.|TRBJ2-3
CASSLERYTQYF
TGTGCCAGCAGCTTAGAACGGTATACGCAGTATTTT
>TRBD1|TRBV4-1|.|TRBJ2-1
CASSQDRVNEQFF
TGCGCCAGCAGCCAGGACAGGGTAAATGAGCAGTTCTTC
>TRBD1|TRBV12-3/TRBV12-4|.|TRBJ2-2
CASVARGQGFGGELFF
TGTGCCAGCGTCGCGCGGGGACAGGGGTTCGGCGGGGAGCTGTTTTTT
>TRBD1|TRBV7-2|few|TRBJ1-6
CASSGRTGESSPLHF
TGTGCCAGCAGCGGAAGGACAGGGGAAAGTTCACCCCTCCACTTT
>TRBD2|TRBV6-4|.|TRBJ2-3
CASSASSGGTDTQYF
TGTGCCAGCAGTGCCTCTAGCGGGGGGACAGATACGCAGTATTTT
>.|TRBV7-2|.|TRBJ2-5
CASRGTRQETQYF
TGTGCCAGCAGGGGGACGCGACAAGAGACCCAGTACTTC
>TRBD2|TRBV5-1|many|TRBJ2-5
CASSLTGGQETQYF
TGCGCCAGCAGCCTTACCGGGGGGCAAGAGACCCAGTACTTC